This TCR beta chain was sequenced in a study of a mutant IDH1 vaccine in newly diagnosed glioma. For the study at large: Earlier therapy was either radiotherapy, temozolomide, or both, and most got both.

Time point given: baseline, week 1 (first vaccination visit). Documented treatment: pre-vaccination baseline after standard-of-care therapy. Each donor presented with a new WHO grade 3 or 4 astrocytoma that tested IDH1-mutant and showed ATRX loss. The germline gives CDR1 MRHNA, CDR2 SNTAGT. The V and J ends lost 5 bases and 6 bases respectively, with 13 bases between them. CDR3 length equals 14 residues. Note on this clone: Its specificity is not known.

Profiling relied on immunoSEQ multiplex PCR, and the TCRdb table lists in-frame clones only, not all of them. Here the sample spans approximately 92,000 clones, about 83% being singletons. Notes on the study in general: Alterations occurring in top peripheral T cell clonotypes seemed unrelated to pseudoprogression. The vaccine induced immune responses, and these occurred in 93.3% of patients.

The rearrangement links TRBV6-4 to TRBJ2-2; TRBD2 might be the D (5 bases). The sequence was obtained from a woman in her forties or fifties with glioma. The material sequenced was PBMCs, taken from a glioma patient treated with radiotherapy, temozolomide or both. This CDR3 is CASSKQGLAGELFF. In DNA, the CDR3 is TGTGCCAGCAGTAAGCAAGGACTCGCCGGGGAGCTGTTTTTT.